This T cell receptor beta chain was retrieved from a study of cytomegalovirus exposure and HLA in healthy donors. Whole-study results and caveats: Common viral pathogens seemed to be connected with several of the most significant clusters, according to a later analysis. When analyzed later, a missense DCLRE1C variant was found to be linked to TCR beta V- and J-gene trimming. Within the data, a cluster of highly shared sequence variants was likely a sequencing artifact.

The PCR had 60 Vbeta and 13 Jbeta primers. Generated by immunoSEQ multiplex PCR, the TCRdb table keeps only in-frame clones and is missing some. The profile shows fewer than 200,000 clones, 70% to 85% of them singletons. Per the germline V gene, CDR1 is SGHVS and CDR2 is FNYEAQ. The ends lost 1 base at V and 5 bases at J; junction bases unmatched: 4. The CDR3 covers 16 residues. Regarding this clone: Its matching antigen is unknown.

The specimen was PBMCs. J is TRBJ2-3 and V is TRBV7-6, with 12 positions matching TRBD2. The source of this sequence is a man between 25 and 39 years old in good health and CMV-seropositive. The CDR3 DNA sequence: TGTGCCAGCAGCTTAGTACTAGCGGGGGGTGAAGATACGCAGTATTTT. The encoded protein is CASSLVLAGGEDTQYF.